Following are 16 T cell receptor beta chains from one sample sequenced in a study of technical replicates of blood from a handful of donors. The assay was immunoSEQ multiplex PCR, and TCRdb's table has in-frame clones only and misses some. Here the sample spans 45,000 to 55,000 clones, 90% to 96% being singletons. The sequenced material came from T cells isolated from PBMCs. These receptors all stem from a human donor in good health.

V usage is TRBV27 and J usage is TRBJ2-7, with D hard to call. Germline V gives CDR1 MNHEY, CDR2 SMNVEV (reference sequence). The CDR3 length is 14 residues. V was cut by 2 bases and J by 1 base, with 9 bases left in between. CDR3 in amino acids: CASSLLGESYEQYF. The DNA for the CDR3 is TGTGCCAGCAGTTTACTAGGAGAGTCCTACGAGCAGTACTTC.

V gene TRBV5-1 combines with J gene TRBJ2-1; 7 bases are shared with TRBD2. The CDR3 sequence is 16 residues long. V shed 5 bases and J 0 bases; nucleotides not matched to a gene: 8. The germline V gene encodes CDR1 SGHRS and CDR2 YFSETQ. CDR3 amino acids: CASRRGEVYSYNEQFF. CDR3 coding DNA: TGCGCCAGCAGACGGGGGGAGGTCTACTCCTACAATGAGCAGTTCTTC.

The chain couples TRBV7-3 to TRBJ1-1; D may be TRBD1 (5 bases). Germline lookup yields CDR1 SGHTA and CDR2 FQGTGA. V was shortened by 2 bases and J by 1 base, with 14 bases between the two germline ends. This CDR3 is 16 amino acids long. The CDR3 protein is CASSLAVGAANTEAFF. The CDR3, as DNA: TGTGCCAGCAGCTTAGCAGTAGGGGCGGCGAACACTGAAGCTTTCTTT. The full variable domain, rest sourced from reference TRBV7-3 and TRBJ1-1, is GAGVSQTPSNKVTEKGKYVELRCDPISGHTALYWYRQSLGQGPEFLIYFQGTGAADDSGLPNDRFFAVRPEGSVSTLKIQRTERGDSAVYLCASSLAVGAANTEAFFGQGTRLTVV.

The V and J genes are TRBV14 and TRBJ2-7; D is unclear. The CDR3 is 11 amino acids. Germline-derived CDR1 and CDR2 are SGHDN and FVKESK. Between the trimmed V and J ends, which lost 3 bases and 3 bases, there was a span of 3 bases. CDR3 DNA sequence: TGTGCCAGCAGCCAGTACTACGAGCAGTACTTC. Translation gives CASSQYYEQYF.

The chain has TRBV7-2 and TRBJ1-1; no reliable D call. The CDR3 totals 12 residues. From germline, CDR1 is SGHTA and CDR2 FQGNSA. Trimming shortened V by 2 bases and J by 11 bases, and 12 bases separated the two germline ends. The DNA of the CDR3 is TGTGCCAGCAGCTTATCCTGGAGTGCGGCTTTCTTT. This sequence encodes CASSLSWSAAFF.

The rearrangement joins TRBV28 to TRBJ1-4, with 8 bases matching TRBD1. V trimming: 6 bases; J trimming: 4 bases; junction bases outside the gene matches: 7. The CDR3 totals 15 residues. Germline V gives CDR1 MDHEN, CDR2 SYDVKM. The chain's CDR3 is CASSPSGGLNEKLFF. In DNA form, the CDR3 reads TGTGCCAGCAGCCCGTCAGGGGGCCTTAATGAAAAACTGTTTTTT.

The V call is TRBV28, the J call TRBJ1-5, with 9 bases identical to TRBD1. J lost 3 bases, V lost 6 bases, and 6 bases had no gene match. CDR3 length: 15 residues. CDR1 is MDHEN, CDR2 SYDVKM, per germline. The CDR3 here is CASSRDREINQPQHF. The CDR3 bases are TGTGCCAGCAGCCGGGACAGGGAAATCAATCAGCCCCAGCATTTT.

This chain joins TRBV7-8 and TRBJ1-4; 8 nucleotides line up with TRBD1. CDR3 length: 15 residues. Germline V gives CDR1 SGHVS, CDR2 FQNEAQ. Unmatched junction bases numbered 6, after V lost 5 bases and J lost 4 bases. The CDR3 DNA reads TGTGCCAGCAGCCGAATCGACAGGGGTAATGAAAAACTGTTTTTT. It specifies CASSRIDRGNEKLFF. The full variable domain, rest sourced from reference TRBV7-8 and TRBJ1-4, is GAGVSQSPRYKVAKRGQDVALRCDPISGHVSLFWYQQALGQGPEFLTYFQNEAQLDKSGLPSDRFFAERPEGSVSTLKIQRTQQEDSAVYLCASSRIDRGNEKLFFGSGTQLSVL.

The gene calls are TRBV1 and TRBJ2-7; TRBD2, as called in the table, went unchecked against the DNA. TRBV1 is designated a pseudogene. This CDR3 has 15 amino acids. The CDR3 nucleotides are TGCACCAGCAGCCATTTAACTTATTCTGACTACGAGCAGTACTTC. Protein sequence: CTSSHLTYSDYEQYF.

The chain has TRBV10-1 and TRBJ2-7; tentative D call: TRBD2 (5 bases). Trimming shortened V by 6 bases and J by 7 bases, and 22 bases separated the two germline ends. The CDR3 spans 15 residues. Germline lookup yields CDR1 WNHNN and CDR2 SYGVQD (reference sequence). As DNA, the CDR3 is TGCGCCAGCAGGCCCTTATTGCGGGCTCCTGCTGAGCAGTACTTC. This gives the protein CASRPLLRAPAEQYF.

The rearrangement links TRBV28 to TRBJ2-7; 8 nucleotides align to TRBD2. The CDR3 extends over 14 amino acids. J lost 4 bases, V lost 5 bases, and 7 bases had no gene match. Looked up from germline, CDR1 is MDHEN and CDR2 is SYDVKM. In nucleotides, the CDR3 is TGTGCCAGCAGTCTCGGAGCGGGAGCTTACGAGCAGTACTTC. Its protein is CASSLGAGAYEQYF. Filled out from reference TRBV28 and TRBJ2-7, the complete variable domain reads DVKVTQSSRYLVKRTGEKVFLECVQDMDHENMFWYRQDPGLGLRLIYFSYDVKMKEKGDIPEGYSVSREKKERFSLILESASTNQTSMYLCASSLGAGAYEQYFGPGTRLTVT.

The rearrangement links TRBV2 to TRBJ2-3; 8 nucleotides align to TRBD2. This CDR3 is built from 15 residues. Germline lookup yields CDR1 SNHLY and CDR2 FYNNEI. V gave up 6 bases and J gave up 4 bases; unmatched junction bases: 9. CDR3 region: CASSLSGSSSDTQYF. CDR3 nucleotide sequence: TGTGCCAGCAGCTTAAGCGGGAGTTCCTCAGATACGCAGTATTTT.

This rearrangement joins TRBV23-1 to TRBJ1-4; 8 nucleotides agree with TRBD1. TRBV23-1 is an open reading frame whose function is uncertain. The V and J ends lost 1 base and 5 bases, in that order; junction bases with no gene match: 3. The CDR3 loop spans 15 amino acids. The CDR3, as DNA: TGCGCCAGCAGTCAATTTGGACAGGGAAATGAAAAACTGTTTTTT. Protein product: CASSQFGQGNEKLFF.

This clone appeared once. J is TRBJ2-2 and V is TRBV10-3, with 8 bases fitting TRBD2. This CDR3 contains 14 residues. The junction had 4 bases not matched to a gene; V was cut back by 7 bases and J by 3 bases. The V gene's germline CDR1 is ENHRY and CDR2 SYGVKD. CDR3 loop: CAITELADTGELFF. The CDR3 DNA is TGTGCCATCACTGAACTAGCGGACACCGGGGAGCTGTTTTTT.

V is TRBV5-1 and J is TRBJ1-2; a weak D match, TRBD1 (5 bases). The CDR3 runs to 12 residues. Germline CDR1 and CDR2: SGHRS and YFSETQ. The V end was cut by 3 bases, the J end by 9 bases, with 12 bases between. For the CDR3, the DNA is TGCGCCAGCAGCTGGGGCTTCCAACGCTACACCTTC. Its translation is CASSWGFQRYTF.

CDR3 protein: CATSIRRSNTGELFF. CDR3 bases: TGTGCCACCTCGATTAGGAGATCGAACACCGGGGAGCTGTTTTTT. The chain links TRBV15 to TRBJ2-2; the D is unclear. CDR1 is LNHNV, CDR2 YYDKDF, per germline (reference sequence). This CDR3 contains 15 residues. Trimming cost V 8 bases and J 0 bases, with 13 bases left between them. The full variable domain, with the rest looked up from reference TRBV15 and TRBJ2-2, is DAMVIQNPRYQVTQFGKPVTLSCSQTLNHNVMYWYQQKSSQAPKLLFHYYDKDFNNEADTPDNFQSRRPNTSFCFLDIRSPGLGDTAMYLCATSIRRSNTGELFFGEGSRLTVL.